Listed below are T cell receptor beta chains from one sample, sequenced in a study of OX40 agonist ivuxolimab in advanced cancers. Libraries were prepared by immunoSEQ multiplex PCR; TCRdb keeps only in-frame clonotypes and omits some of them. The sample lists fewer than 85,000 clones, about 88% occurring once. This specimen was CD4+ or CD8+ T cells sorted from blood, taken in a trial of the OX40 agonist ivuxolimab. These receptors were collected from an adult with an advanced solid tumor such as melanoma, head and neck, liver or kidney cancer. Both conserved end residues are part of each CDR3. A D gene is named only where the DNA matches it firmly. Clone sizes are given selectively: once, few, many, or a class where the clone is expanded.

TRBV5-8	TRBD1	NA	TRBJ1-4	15	TGTGCCAGCAGCTTCCCGACAGGGAATACTGAAAAACTGTTTTTT	CASSFPTGNTEKLFF
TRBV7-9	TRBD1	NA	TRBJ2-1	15	TGTGCCAGCAGCTCAACGGGACAGGGGGGCGGTGAGCAGTTCTTC	CASSSTGQGGGEQFF
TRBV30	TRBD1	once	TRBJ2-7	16	TGTGCCTGGGATATTCCCGGGACAGGGAAAAGGTACGAGCAGTACTTC	CAWDIPGTGKRYEQYF
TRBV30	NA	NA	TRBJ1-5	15	TGTGCCTGGAGTGAGGGCCAGTATAGCAATCAGCCCCAGCATTTT	CAWSEGQYSNQPQHF
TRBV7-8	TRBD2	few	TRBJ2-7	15	TGTGCCAGCAGCTTAGATCGACGGGGGGTGGGCCAGCAGTACTTC	CASSLDRRGVGQQYF
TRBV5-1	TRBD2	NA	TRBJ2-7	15	TGCGCCAGCAGCTTAAGACCGGGAGGATCCTACGAGCAGTACTTC	CASSLRPGGSYEQYF
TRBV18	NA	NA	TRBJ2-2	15	TGTGCCAGCTCACCGATTGAGCGGGCCACCGGGGAGCTGTTTTTT	CASSPIERATGELFF
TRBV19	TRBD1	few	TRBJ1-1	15	TGTGCCAGTAGTATGGTAGGGCAGGGGGCCCCTGAAGCTTTCTTT	CASSMVGQGAPEAFF
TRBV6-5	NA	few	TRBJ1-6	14	TGTGCCAGCAGTTACGATTGGGGGGGTTCACCCCTCCACTTT	CASSYDWGGSPLHF
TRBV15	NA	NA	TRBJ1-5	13	TGTGCCACCAGCGTCGGACTCAATCAGCCCCAGCATTTT	CATSVGLNQPQHF
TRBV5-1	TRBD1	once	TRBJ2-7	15	TGCGCCAGCAGTTATGGACAGGTCTCAGGGGACGAGCAGTACTTC	CASSYGQVSGDEQYF
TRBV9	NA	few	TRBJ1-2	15	TGTGCCAGCAGCGTGGCCCAGGGAACGAACGGGGGCTACACCTTC	CASSVAQGTNGGYTF
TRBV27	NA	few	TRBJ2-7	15	TGTGCCAGCAGTTTATCAGGGGCTAGAGGCTACGAGCAGTACTTC	CASSLSGARGYEQYF
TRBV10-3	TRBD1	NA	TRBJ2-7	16	TGTGCCATCAGCGGGGATACAGGGGTCGGAGTATACGAGCAGTACTTC	CAISGDTGVGVYEQYF
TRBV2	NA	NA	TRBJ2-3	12	TGTGCCAGCGGGTGGGAGACAGATACGCAGTATTTT	CASGWETDTQYF
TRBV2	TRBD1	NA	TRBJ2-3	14	TGTGCCAGCTTACCCGGGACAGGGTGGGATACGCAGTATTTT	CASLPGTGWDTQYF
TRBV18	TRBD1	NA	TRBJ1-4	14	TGTGCCAGCTCACCGACAGGGGCCAATGAAAAACTGTTTTTT	CASSPTGANEKLFF
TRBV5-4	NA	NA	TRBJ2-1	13	TGTGCCAGCAGCTGGGACACCTACAATGAGCAGTTCTTC	CASSWDTYNEQFF
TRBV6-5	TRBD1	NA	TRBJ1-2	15	TGTGCCAGCAGTTCCCCCGGGACAGGGGTCTATGGCTACACCTTC	CASSSPGTGVYGYTF
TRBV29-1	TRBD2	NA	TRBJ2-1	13	TGCAGCGTTCGGACTAGCGGGTACAATGAGCAGTTCTTC	CSVRTSGYNEQFF
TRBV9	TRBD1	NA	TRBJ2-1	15	TGTGCCAGCAGCGTCGGGACAGCTTCCTACAATGAGCAGTTCTTC	CASSVGTASYNEQFF
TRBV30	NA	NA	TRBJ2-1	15	TGTGCCTGGAGTGTACTTGCAACTGGCTACAATGAGCAGTTCTTC	CAWSVLATGYNEQFF
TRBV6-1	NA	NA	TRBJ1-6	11	TGTGCCAGCGCGTATAATTCACCCCTCCACTTT	CASAYNSPLHF
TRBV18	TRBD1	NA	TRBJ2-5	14	TGTGCCAGCTGCTCGACAGGGCCACAAGAGACCCAGTACTTC	CASCSTGPQETQYF
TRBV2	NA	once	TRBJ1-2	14	TGTGCCAGTAAAAGGGAGAGGCCCAACTATGGCTACACCTTC	CASKRERPNYGYTF
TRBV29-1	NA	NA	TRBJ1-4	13	TGCAGCGTCGGACAGTTCGGGGATGAAAAACTGTTTTTT	CSVGQFGDEKLFF
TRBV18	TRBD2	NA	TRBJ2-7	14	TGTGCCAGCTCAAGCGGGGGACTTCCCTACGAGCAGTACTTC	CASSSGGLPYEQYF